This T cell receptor (beta chain) stems from a study of radiotherapy plus CTLA-4 blockade in lung cancer. Study-level information: Of the patients, about 17% showed objective responses and roughly 30% attained disease control.

Remarks on this clone: Its matching antigen is unknown.

CTLA-4 blockade using ipilimumab, together with focal radiation, was received by patients with chemo-refractory metastatic non-small-cell lung cancer. The V end was cut by 0 bases, the J end by 4 bases, with 3 bases between. The CDR3 extends over 12 amino acids. The germline gives CDR1 SGHDT, CDR2 YYEEEE. Study-level findings and limits: Reported findings show early blood T cell clone dynamics, with interferon-beta, best predicted response. Researchers report tumor-derived TCR clones expanding in blood after radiotherapy plus ipilimumab.

Libraries were prepared by immunoSEQ multiplex PCR; TCRdb keeps only in-frame clonotypes and omits some of them. This repertoire shows about 84,000 clones, 72% found once; its top ten account for roughly 13%. The sequence derives from a human donor with non-small cell lung cancer that progressed on radiotherapy plus ipilimumab. The source was peripheral blood, collected from a patient treated with radiotherapy plus ipilimumab. The chain combines TRBV5-6 with TRBJ2-3; unclear D gene. CDR3: CASSLGADTQYF. As DNA, the CDR3 is TGTGCCAGCAGCTTGGGGGCAGATACGCAGTATTTT.